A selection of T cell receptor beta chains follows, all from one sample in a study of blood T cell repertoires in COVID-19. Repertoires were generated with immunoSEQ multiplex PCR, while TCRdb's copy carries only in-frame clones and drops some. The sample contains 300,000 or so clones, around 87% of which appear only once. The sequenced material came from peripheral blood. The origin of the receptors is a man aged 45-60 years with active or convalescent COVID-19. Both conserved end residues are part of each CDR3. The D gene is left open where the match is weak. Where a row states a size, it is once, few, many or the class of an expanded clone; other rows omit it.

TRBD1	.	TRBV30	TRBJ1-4	TGTGCCCGGGGACAGGGAAACGAAAAACTGTTTTTT	CARGQGNEKLFF
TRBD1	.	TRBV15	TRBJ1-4	TGTGCCACCAGCAGGAGGGGGCATGGGTCTAATGAAAAACTGTTTTTT	CATSRRGHGSNEKLFF
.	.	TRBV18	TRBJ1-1	TGTGCCAGCTCACCACCGGAGGGAGAAGCTTTCTTT	CASSPPEGEAFF
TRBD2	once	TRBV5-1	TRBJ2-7	TGCGCCAGCAGCGCGTCTAGCGGGGGGATGGTGGAGCAGTACTTC	CASSASSGGMVEQYF
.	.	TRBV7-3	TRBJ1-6	TGTGCCAGCAGCGAACAGGGTATTGGGTCACCCCTCCACTTT	CASSEQGIGSPLHF
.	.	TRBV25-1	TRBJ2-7	TGTGCCAGCAGTGAAGGGGCGGCGCAGTACTTC	CASSEGAAQYF
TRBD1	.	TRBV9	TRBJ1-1	TGTGCCAGCACCTCCATGACAGGGGGCCCGAACACTGAAGCTTTCTTT	CASTSMTGGPNTEAFF
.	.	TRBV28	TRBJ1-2	TGTGCCAGCAACGGGGAGATTAGTGGCTACACCTTC	CASNGEISGYTF
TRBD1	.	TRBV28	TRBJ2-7	TGTGCCAGCAGTGACGGGACAGGGTACGAGCAGTACTTC	CASSDGTGYEQYF
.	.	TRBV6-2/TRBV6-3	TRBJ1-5	TGTGCCAGCAGTTATAAGCGCCAGCCCCAGCATTTT	CASSYKRQPQHF
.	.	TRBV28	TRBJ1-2	TGTGCCAGCACCGACAGTAACTATGGCTACACCTTC	CASTDSNYGYTF
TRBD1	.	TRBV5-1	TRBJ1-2	TGCGCCAGCAGCCTCATAGGGGGACAGGGACAATATGGCTACACCTTC	CASSLIGGQGQYGYTF
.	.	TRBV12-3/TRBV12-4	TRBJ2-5	TGTGCCACTCGGGTAGCCCCCCAAGAGACCCAGTACTTC	CATRVAPQETQYF
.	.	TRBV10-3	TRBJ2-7	TGTGCCATCAGTGTCGGTCAGGGGGGACACGAGCAGTACTTC	CAISVGQGGHEQYF
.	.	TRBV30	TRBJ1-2	TGTGCCTGGAATAGGGGCAGTGGCTACACCTTC	CAWNRGSGYTF
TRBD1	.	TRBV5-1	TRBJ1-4	TGCGCCAGCAGCCGGGACAGGGGACGGGAGGATGAAAAACTGTTTTTT	CASSRDRGREDEKLFF
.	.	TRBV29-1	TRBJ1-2	TGCAGCGTTCACGGACAAGGTGGCTACACCTTC	CSVHGQGGYTF
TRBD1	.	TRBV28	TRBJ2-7	TGTGCCAGCAGGTCAGGGGGCGATTACGAGCAGTACTTC	CASRSGGDYEQYF
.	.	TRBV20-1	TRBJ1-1	TGCAGTGCTCCAGGGTACACTGAAGCTTTCTTT	CSAPGYTEAFF